Detailed here is one T cell receptor beta chain. Its antigen is not known. Cultured CD4+ T cell DNA was sequenced using the Oncomine TCR Beta short-read assay. A single record per CDR3 protein comes from TCRdb applying MiXCR to the PCR reads. Of 17,000 or so distinct CDR3 sequences detected, around 59% appear once; the ten largest clones hold about 5%. This sample was taken from a study of vaccination and CD4 T cells after COVID-19. About the study: At a median about 72 days (range 14 to 241) after dose two, post-vaccine samples were obtained.

Treatment meaning: roughly 10-day PBMC culture with coronavirus spike peptide pools or control peptides (ViraFEST assay). ViraFEST sequenced TCRs after peptide-pool expansion of antigen-specific T cells. Per well, around 2 million PBMCs were cultured in the presence of around 9.4 IU/ml IL-2 and roughly 10 ug/ml peptide pools. This TCR derives from a human donor who had recovered from COVID-19. The specimen was CD4+ T cells from blood, cultured in vitro, collected after SARS-CoV-2 vaccination.

The CDR3 DNA sequence: TGTGCCATCAGTGACATAGGCGGATACACAGATACGCAGTATTTT. This codes for CAISDIGGYTDTQYF. This sequence joins TRBV10-3 and TRBJ2-3; D is unclear. Trimming took off 3 bases at V and 2 bases at J, with 12 bases between the two ends. This CDR3 spans 15 amino acids. Per germline, CDR1 ENHRY and CDR2 SYGVKD.